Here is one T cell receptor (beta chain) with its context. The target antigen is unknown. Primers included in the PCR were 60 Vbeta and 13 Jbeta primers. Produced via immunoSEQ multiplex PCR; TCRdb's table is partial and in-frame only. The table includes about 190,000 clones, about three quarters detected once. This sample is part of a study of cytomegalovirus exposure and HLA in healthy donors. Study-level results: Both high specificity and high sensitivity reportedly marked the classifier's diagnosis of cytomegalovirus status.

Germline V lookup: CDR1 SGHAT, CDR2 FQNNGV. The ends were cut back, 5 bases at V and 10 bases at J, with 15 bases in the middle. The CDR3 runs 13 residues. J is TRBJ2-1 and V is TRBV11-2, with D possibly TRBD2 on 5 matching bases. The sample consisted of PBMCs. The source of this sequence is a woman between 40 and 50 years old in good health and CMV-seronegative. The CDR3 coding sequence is TGTGCCAGCAGCCCTCCCAGCGGAGGCGAGCAGTTCTTC. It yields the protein CASSPPSGGEQFF.